These 28 T cell receptor beta chains share one sample of origin, sequenced in a study of radiotherapy plus CTLA-4 blockade in lung cancer. The data were produced by immunoSEQ multiplex PCR, yet TCRdb's version contains in-frame clones alone and is incomplete. Here the sample spans about 98,000 clones, approximately 85% being singletons. The material sequenced was peripheral blood, taken from a patient treated with radiotherapy plus ipilimumab. The receptors derive from a human donor with non-small cell lung cancer who had a partial response to radiotherapy plus ipilimumab.

The rearrangement joins TRBV5-5 to TRBJ2-2, with 8 bases that match TRBD1. The CDR3 consists of 15 residues. Germline CDR1 is SGHKS and CDR2 is YYEKEE (reference sequence). J gave up 3 bases and V 1 base, and 2 bases lay outside the gene matches. CDR3 in DNA: TGTGCCAGCAGCTTGTCCAGGGGGCACACCGGGGAGCTGTTTTTT. It encodes CASSLSRGHTGELFF. The full variable domain, its missing parts supplied by reference TRBV5-5 and TRBJ2-2, is DAGVTQSPTHLIKTRGQQVTLRCSPISGHKSVSWYQQVLGQGPQFIFQYYEKEERGRGNFPDRFSARQFPNYSSELNVNALLLGDSALYLCASSLSRGHTGELFFGEGSRLTVL.

The rearrangement uses TRBV29-1 and TRBJ2-7; D is uncertain. The CDR3 runs 12 residues. Looked up from germline, CDR1 is SQVTM and CDR2 is ANQGSEA. The V and J ends lost 7 bases and 3 bases respectively, with 13 bases between them. The CDR3 is CSAAQSFYEQYF. CDR3 in DNA: TGCAGCGCTGCACAGAGCTTCTACGAGCAGTACTTC.

This clone was observed once. V and J are TRBV5-4 and TRBJ1-2, with 11 bases aligning to TRBD1. Per germline, CDR1 SGHNT and CDR2 YYREEE (reference sequence). This CDR3 spans 15 amino acids. The V and J ends lost 4 bases and 6 bases, in that order; junction bases with no gene match: 8. The CDR3 DNA is TGTGCCAGCAGCCTCGCGGGACAGGGGGTTGATGGCTACACCTTC. Its protein is CASSLAGQGVDGYTF.

This clone was seen a single time. This chain links TRBV7-3 with TRBJ1-1, with 8 bases lining up with TRBD1. The V and J ends lost 4 bases and 4 bases, in that order; junction bases with no gene match: 5. Germline CDR1 and CDR2: SGHTA and FQGTGA. CDR3 length equals 14 residues. The CDR3 reads CASSSQGQGTEAFF. Here the CDR3 DNA reads TGTGCCAGCAGCTCTCAAGGACAGGGCACTGAAGCTTTCTTT.

The chain's CDR3 is CASSLDPTSGSRWETQYF. The CDR3 DNA reads TGCGCCAGCAGCTTGGATCCGACTAGCGGGAGTCGGTGGGAGACCCAGTACTTC. J is TRBJ2-5 and V is TRBV5-1; 12 nucleotides match TRBD2. The length of the CDR3 is 18 residues. V shed 0 bases, J shed 5 bases, and the junction held 11 bases outside the gene matches. Germline lookup yields CDR1 SGHRS and CDR2 YFSETQ.

V and J are TRBV28 and TRBJ1-3, with D uncertain. V was trimmed by 4 bases and J by 0 bases, leaving 16 bases between them. Germline CDR1 MDHEN, CDR2 SYDVKM. CDR3 size: 17 residues. The CDR3 region is CASSSVGNSISGNTIYF. As DNA, the CDR3 is TGTGCCAGCAGTTCGGTCGGGAACTCTATCTCTGGAAACACCATATATTTT.

The chain employs TRBV5-1 and TRBJ2-5, with TRBD2 as a possible D gene (5 bases). Germline-derived CDR1 and CDR2 are SGHRS and YFSETQ. V was trimmed by 3 bases and J by 2 bases, leaving 11 bases between them. The CDR3 extends over 14 amino acids. This CDR3 reads CASSWGVGQETQYF. CDR3 nucleotide sequence: TGCGCCAGCAGCTGGGGAGTGGGTCAAGAGACCCAGTACTTC.

The chain is built from TRBV7-3 and TRBJ2-2; D call uncertain. The V gene's germline CDR1 is SGHTA and CDR2 FQGTGA. This CDR3 has 13 residues. V lost 1 base, J lost 5 bases, and 5 bases lay in between. The CDR3 here is CASSLRETGELFF. The CDR3, as DNA: TGTGCCAGCAGCTTAAGAGAAACCGGGGAGCTGTTTTTT.

The chain uses TRBV18 and TRBJ2-1, with a weak D call TRBD2 (5 bases). Germline V gene data show CDR1 as KGHSH and CDR2 as LQKENI. CDR3 length: 15 amino acids. Trimming cost V 5 bases and J 0 bases, with 11 bases left between them. DNA for the CDR3: TGTGCCAGCTCATCGGACTCGAGCTCCTACAATGAGCAGTTCTTC. This encodes CASSSDSSSYNEQFF.

This sequence joins TRBV5-6 and TRBJ1-1; D gene ambiguous. V was trimmed by 0 bases and J by 8 bases, leaving 8 bases between them. CDR1 and CDR2 (germline): SGHDT, YYEEEE. This CDR3 has 12 amino acids. CDR3 loop: CASSLGGEEAFF. The CDR3 DNA follows: TGTGCCAGCAGCTTGGGCGGGGAAGAAGCTTTCTTT.

V and J are TRBV28 and TRBJ2-7, with 11 nucleotides matching TRBD2. The ends lost 2 bases at V and 2 bases at J; junction bases unmatched: 5. CDR1 and CDR2 (germline): MDHEN, SYDVKM. The CDR3 totals 16 residues. The CDR3 nucleotides read TGTGCCAGCAGTTTAGGAAGTAGCGGGAGGGCCTACGAGCAGTACTTC. Translating it yields CASSLGSSGRAYEQYF.

V usage is TRBV7-9 and J usage is TRBJ2-7; no clear D. V was clipped by 4 bases and J by 5 bases, with 9 bases between them. Germline lookup yields CDR1 SEHNR and CDR2 FQNEAQ (reference sequence). The CDR3 contains 12 residues. In nucleotides, the CDR3 is TGTGCCAGCAGCTCAGGTTTTAACGAGCAGTACTTC. Translation: CASSSGFNEQYF.

The genes are TRBV10-2 and TRBJ2-2, with 12 nucleotides matching TRBD2. The CDR3 sequence is 16 residues long. The V gene's germline CDR1 is WSHSY and CDR2 SAAADI. The V segment lost 4 bases and the J segment 5 bases; nucleotides outside the gene matches: 5. The CDR3 sequence: CASSGLAGGGTGELFF. In nucleotides, the CDR3 is TGCGCCAGCAGTGGCCTAGCGGGAGGGGGGACCGGGGAGCTGTTTTTT.

This clone is a singleton in its sample. The J gene is TRBJ2-5, the V gene TRBV10-3; maybe TRBD1 (6 bases). In germline, CDR1 is ENHRY, CDR2 SYGVKD. This CDR3 is built from 15 residues. V lost 2 bases to trimming and J lost 5 bases, with 15 bases between them. DNA for the CDR3: TGTGCCATCAGTGAGGGAACTCAGGGGTGGGAGACCCAGTACTTC. This gives the protein CAISEGTQGWETQYF.

This chain uses TRBV5-1 with TRBJ2-7; 7 nucleotides agree with TRBD1. Germline V lookup: CDR1 SGHRS, CDR2 YFSETQ. This CDR3 has 15 amino acids. V trimming: 8 bases; J trimming: 0 bases; junction bases outside the gene matches: 11. This CDR3 is CASPRTGTASYEQYF. The CDR3 DNA follows: TGCGCCAGTCCCCGCACCGGGACAGCCTCCTACGAGCAGTACTTC. The full variable domain, completed using reference TRBV5-1 and TRBJ2-7, is KAGVTQTPRYLIKTRGQQVTLSCSPISGHRSVSWYQQTPGQGLQFLFEYFSETQRNKGNFPGRFSGRQFSNSRSEMNVSTLELGDSALYLCASPRTGTASYEQYFGPGTRLTVT.

A single count supports this clone. V is TRBV18 and J is TRBJ2-7, with D unresolved. The CDR3 runs to 14 residues. Trimming took off 1 base at V and 4 bases at J, with 11 bases between the two ends. Germline V gene sequence: CDR1 KGHSH, CDR2 LQKENI. CDR3 region: CASSPQSGLYEQYF. Written as DNA, the CDR3 is TGTGCCAGCTCACCACAGTCCGGGTTGTACGAGCAGTACTTC.

This chain connects TRBV15 to TRBJ1-1; 9 bases line up with TRBD1. J gave up 1 base and V 0 bases, and 0 bases lay outside the gene matches. Germline V CDR1 and CDR2: LNHNV, YYDKDF (reference sequence). The CDR3 contains 15 residues. The CDR3 loop reads CATSREDRGNTEAFF. CDR3 nucleotides: TGTGCCACCAGCAGAGAGGACAGGGGGAACACTGAAGCTTTCTTT.

This chain uses TRBV19 with TRBJ2-2; 8 bases line up with TRBD1. The germline V gene encodes CDR1 LNHDA and CDR2 SQIVND (reference sequence). With V trimmed by 6 bases and J by 6 bases, 6 bases remained unmatched. This CDR3 has 14 amino acids. The CDR3 coding sequence is TGTGCCAGTAGCCGTGGACAGGGCGCCGGGGAGCTGTTTTTT. Protein sequence: CASSRGQGAGELFF.

V is TRBV28 and J is TRBJ2-3; D perhaps matches TRBD2 (6 bases). Trimming took off 7 bases at V and 6 bases at J, with 17 bases between the two ends. The length of the CDR3 is 14 residues. CDR1 and CDR2 (germline): MDHEN, SYDVKM. The CDR3 DNA follows: TGTGCCAGCAAATCTGGAGGGCCGGGCGATACGCAGTATTTT. It specifies CASKSGGPGDTQYF.

The rearrangement uses TRBV6-6 and TRBJ2-1; TRBD1 might be the D (6 bases). V dropped 0 bases and J dropped 0 bases, with 9 bases sitting between them. The CDR3 has 16 amino acids. In germline, CDR1 is MNHNY, CDR2 SVGAGI (reference sequence). DNA of the CDR3: TGTGCCAGCAGTTACTCAGGGGGTACCTCCTACAATGAGCAGTTCTTC. Translated, it gives CASSYSGGTSYNEQFF.

The rearrangement uses TRBV9 and TRBJ2-5; weak D call: TRBD2 (6 bases). Germline assignment: CDR1 SGDLS and CDR2 YYNGEE. The CDR3 runs 17 residues. The ends were cut back, 1 base at V and 4 bases at J, with 20 bases in the middle. The CDR3 coding sequence is TGTGCCAGCAGCGTAACCGGGAGTGGGGCCCGAGGAGAGACCCAGTACTTC. It specifies CASSVTGSGARGETQYF.

The chain joins TRBV5-1 to TRBJ2-3; D gene uncertain. V was shortened by 4 bases and J by 2 bases, with 11 bases between the two germline ends. Germline V lookup: CDR1 SGHRS, CDR2 YFSETQ. CDR3 length: 14 amino acids. The CDR3: CASSSERSTDTQYF. In DNA form, the CDR3 reads TGCGCCAGCAGCAGTGAACGGTCCACAGATACGCAGTATTTT.

The V gene is TRBV28, the J gene TRBJ2-7; D ambiguous. Germline V gene lookup returns CDR1 MDHEN and CDR2 SYDVKM. This CDR3 spans 11 amino acids. Between the trimmed V and J ends, which lost 6 bases and 4 bases, there was a span of 7 bases. CDR3 residues: CASSTSYEQYF. In nucleotides, the CDR3 is TGTGCCAGCAGCACAAGTTACGAGCAGTACTTC.

The chain couples TRBV5-5 to TRBJ2-1; D is unresolved. Germline CDR1 and CDR2: SGHKS and YYEKEE (reference sequence). V dropped 0 bases and J dropped 0 bases, with 13 bases sitting between them. The CDR3 spans 17 residues. The DNA for the CDR3 is TGTGCCAGCAGCTTGGGTATCCTTAGGAGCTCCTACAATGAGCAGTTCTTC. Protein: CASSLGILRSSYNEQFF.

This CDR3 is CASSLGGQETQYF. CDR3 DNA: TGCGCCAGCAGCTTGGGAGGCCAAGAGACCCAGTACTTC. This rearrangement joins TRBV5-1 to TRBJ2-5, with unresolved D. The CDR3 length is 13 residues. The V gene lost 0 bases and the J gene lost 1 base, with 4 bases spanning the gap. Germline CDR1 is SGHRS and CDR2 is YFSETQ.

The chain is built from TRBV7-9 and TRBJ2-5, with D possibly matching TRBD2 (6 bases). The end of the DNA fits TRBJ2-7 better, so the J call may be wrong. Germline-derived CDR1 and CDR2 are SEHNR and FQNEAQ (reference sequence). The CDR3 length is 14 residues. CDR3 in amino acids: CASSFPSDSYEQYF. CDR3 DNA sequence: TGTGCCAGCAGCTTCCCTAGCGACTCCTACGAGCAGTACTTC.

V usage is TRBV2 and J usage is TRBJ1-3; the D gene is possibly TRBD1 (5 bases). Trimming stripped 7 bases from V and 4 bases from J, with 14 bases between. Germline assignment: CDR1 SNHLY and CDR2 FYNNEI. There are 14 residues in the CDR3. The CDR3 is CASKRGGEGNTIYF. CDR3 in DNA: TGTGCCAGCAAGCGGGGCGGAGAGGGAAACACCATATATTTT.

V usage is TRBV2 and J usage is TRBJ1-1, with TRBD1 as a possible D gene (6 bases). The V gene lost 7 bases and the J gene lost 3 bases, with 15 bases spanning the gap. CDR3 size: 14 residues. Per the germline V gene, CDR1 is SNHLY and CDR2 is FYNNEI. The CDR3 bases are TGTGCCAGCACTGATGGGGGGGCGGACACTGAAGCTTTCTTT. Protein product: CASTDGGADTEAFF.